These T cell receptor beta chains were read from a single sample in a study of shared clonotypes between healthy human individuals. TCRdb's table, derived via immunoSEQ multiplex PCR, lists solely in-frame clones and lacks some. The sample records some 2.1 million clones, roughly 95% being singletons. Sequenced material: naive CD4+ T cells sorted from blood. These receptors were obtained from a man between 18 and 35 years old in good health. Both conserved end residues are part of each CDR3. The D gene is left open where the match is weak. For some rows the clone size is stated as once, few or many, or as a class when expanded; others skip it.

D gene	J gene	clone size	V gene	CDR3 protein	CDR3 DNA
TRBD1	TRBJ2-4	NA	TRBV19	CASSMSGDRVNIQYF	TGTGCCAGTAGTATGTCGGGGGACAGGGTAAACATTCAGTACTTC
NA	TRBJ2-5	NA	TRBV9	CASSADLAGGTQYF	TGTGCCAGCAGCGCCGATTTGGCGGGCGGGACCCAGTACTTC
TRBD1	TRBJ1-6	NA	TRBV9	CASSGQGNSPLHF	TGTGCCAGCAGCGGACAGGGAAATTCACCCCTCCACTTT
NA	TRBJ1-2	NA	TRBV28	CASSLRGTSYGYTF	TGTGCCAGCAGCTTGCGGGGGACTTCGTATGGCTACACCTTC
TRBD2	TRBJ2-5	NA	TRBV5-8	CASSALLAGVGTQYF	TGTGCCAGCAGCGCATTACTAGCGGGAGTTGGGACCCAGTACTTC
NA	TRBJ1-5	NA	TRBV28	CASSLGPGPQHF	TGTGCCAGCAGTTTGGGGCCGGGGCCCCAGCATTTT
NA	TRBJ2-7	NA	TRBV9	CASSPSYIDEQYF	TGTGCCAGCAGCCCATCTTACATCGACGAGCAGTACTTC
NA	TRBJ2-7	NA	TRBV18	CASSPSGSRIPYEQYF	TGTGCCAGCTCACCTTCCGGGTCCCGAATCCCCTACGAGCAGTACTTC
NA	TRBJ2-2	NA	TRBV6-5	CASNPRGDTGELFF	TGTGCCAGCAATCCCCGGGGCGACACCGGGGAGCTGTTTTTT
TRBD1	TRBJ2-1	NA	TRBV9	CASSPVGQGANEQFF	TGTGCCAGCAGCCCAGTGGGACAGGGGGCAAATGAGCAGTTCTTC
NA	TRBJ2-2	NA	TRBV12-5	CASGLSGNTGELFF	TGTGCTAGTGGTTTGTCAGGGAACACCGGGGAGCTGTTTTTT
TRBD1	TRBJ2-7	NA	TRBV7-2	CASSQARGIYEQYF	TGTGCCAGCTCCCAGGCCAGGGGGATATACGAGCAGTACTTC
TRBD2	TRBJ2-7	NA	TRBV4-3	CASSQGAGTSGSYEQYF	TGCGCCAGCAGCCAAGGTGCCGGGACTAGCGGGAGTTACGAGCAGTACTTC
NA	TRBJ1-6	NA	TRBV7-9	CASRRGGSSYNSPLHF	TGTGCCAGCAGGAGGGGGGGATCCTCCTATAATTCACCCCTCCACTTT
NA	TRBJ2-7	NA	TRBV18	CASSLRTNYEQYF	TGTGCCAGCTCACTACGGACAAACTACGAGCAGTACTTC
NA	TRBJ1-1	once	TRBV18	CASSPGLVQASEAFF	TGTGCCAGCTCACCAGGGTTGGTACAGGCTTCTGAAGCTTTCTTT
TRBD1	TRBJ2-1	NA	TRBV5-4	CASSAAGTGYNEQFF	TGTGCCAGCAGCGCGGCCGGGACAGGGTACAATGAGCAGTTCTTC
TRBD1	TRBJ1-2	NA	TRBV5-1	CASSPGQGAGIYGYTF	TGCGCCAGCAGCCCTGGACAGGGGGCGGGGATCTATGGCTACACCTTC
NA	TRBJ1-5	NA	TRBV19	CASSIVGQLSNQPQHF	TGTGCCAGTAGTATAGTCGGTCAACTCAGCAATCAGCCCCAGCATTTT
NA	TRBJ1-6	NA	TRBV19	CASLQIGGGNSPLHF	TGTGCCAGCCTCCAAATTGGGGGTGGGAATTCACCCCTCCACTTT
TRBD2	TRBJ2-7	NA	TRBV27	CASSLAGVVYF	TGTGCCAGCAGTTTAGCGGGGGTGGTGTACTTC
TRBD1	TRBJ1-6	few	TRBV7-9	CASSSGTGGSSPLHF	TGTGCCAGCAGCTCCGGGACAGGGGGCAGTTCACCCCTCCACTTT
TRBD2	TRBJ2-5	NA	TRBV4-2	CASSQGTSGAETQYF	TGTGCCAGCAGCCAGGGGACTAGTGGCGCGGAGACCCAGTACTTC
TRBD1	TRBJ2-7	NA	TRBV27	CASSHPTGLSYEQYF	TGTGCCAGCAGTCATCCGACAGGGTTGTCCTACGAGCAGTACTTC
NA	TRBJ1-2	NA	TRBV7-2	CASSFRASYGYTF	TGTGCCAGCTCCTTCAGGGCCTCCTATGGCTACACCTTC
NA	TRBJ1-6	few	TRBV28	CASTRASYNSPLHF	TGTGCCAGCACCCGGGCCTCGTATAATTCACCCCTCCACTTT
TRBD2	TRBJ2-1	NA	TRBV4-2	CASSQDGTSGSYNEQFF	TGTGCCAGCAGCCAAGATGGAACTAGCGGATCCTACAATGAGCAGTTCTTC
NA	TRBJ2-1	NA	TRBV6-5	CASSRSGQNEQFF	TGTGCCAGCAGCCGAAGCGGGCAGAATGAGCAGTTCTTC
TRBD1	TRBJ1-2	once	TRBV4-1	CASSRPGQGQNYGYTF	TGCGCCAGCAGCCGACCGGGACAGGGTCAAAACTATGGCTACACCTTC
NA	TRBJ2-6	NA	TRBV5-6	CASLVRIAAGANVLTF	TGTGCCAGCCTCGTACGCATAGCTGCCGGGGCCAACGTCCTGACTTTC
NA	TRBJ2-6	NA	TRBV5-1	CASSGTLSGANVLTF	TGCGCCAGCAGCGGAACACTCTCTGGGGCCAACGTCCTGACTTTC
NA	TRBJ1-6	NA	TRBV9	CASSVGGGAGENSPLHF	TGTGCCAGCAGCGTAGGCGGGGGGGCAGGCGAGAATTCACCCCTCCACTTT
NA	TRBJ2-2	NA	TRBV10-3	CASRWGTAAGTGELFF	TGTGCCTCGCGATGGGGTACCGCCGCGGGCACCGGGGAGCTGTTTTTT
TRBD2	TRBJ2-3	NA	TRBV2	CASRAGTSGFTDTQYF	TGTGCCAGCAGGGCCGGGACTAGCGGTTTCACAGATACGCAGTATTTT
NA	TRBJ2-2	NA	TRBV13	CASTKMPGELFF	TGTGCCAGCACCAAAATGCCCGGAGAGCTGTTTTTT
TRBD2	TRBJ2-2	NA	TRBV4-3	CASSRGRANTGELFF	TGCGCCAGCAGTCGGGGGAGGGCAAACACCGGGGAGCTGTTTTTT
TRBD1	TRBJ1-5	NA	TRBV27	CASSSDRGDHQPQHF	TGTGCCAGCAGTTCGGACAGGGGAGATCATCAGCCCCAGCATTTT
NA	TRBJ2-3	NA	TRBV7-2	CASSRTDTQYF	TGTGCCAGCAGCCGTACGGATACGCAGTATTTT
NA	TRBJ1-5	NA	TRBV6-5	CASGSRVSNQPQHF	TGTGCCAGCGGATCCAGGGTAAGCAATCAGCCCCAGCATTTT
NA	TRBJ2-7	NA	TRBV19	CASSSQGGGYEQYF	TGTGCCAGTAGTAGCCAGGGAGGTGGCTACGAGCAGTACTTC
NA	TRBJ2-5	NA	TRBV10-3	CASSSGGAQETQYF	TGTGCCAGCAGTTCCGGTGGAGCACAAGAGACCCAGTACTTC
NA	TRBJ2-7	NA	TRBV4-1	CASSRLPLGLYEQYF	TGCGCCAGCAGCCGGCTCCCCTTAGGGCTTTACGAGCAGTACTTC